These T cell receptor beta chains were read from a single sample in a study of T cell responses to AZD1222 COVID-19 vaccine. Generated by immunoSEQ multiplex PCR, the TCRdb table keeps only in-frame clones and is missing some. The sample holds around 150,000 clones, roughly 90% seen once. Sequencing used peripheral blood, obtained 28 days after the second AZD1222 dose. Receptor source: an adult who received the AZD1222 COVID-19 vaccine. CDR3s include the opening cysteine and the closing phenylalanine or tryptophan. D genes are given only for firm matches. The size entry is marked missing in some rows and otherwise reads once, few, many or a size class.

>TRBV7-9|-|-|17|TRBJ2-7
CASSLPPAAPPLLEQYF
TGTGCCAGCAGCCTCCCCCCAGCGGCCCCCCCTCTCCTCGAGCAGTACTTC
>TRBV7-3|TRBD2|-|16|TRBJ2-3
CASSLTVASSGTPQYF
TGTGCCAGCAGCTTAACAGTGGCTTCTAGCGGGACCCCACAGTATTTT
>TRBV27|-|-|13|TRBJ1-6
CASCLKGNSPLHF
TGTGCCAGCTGTTTAAAGGGGAATTCACCCCTCCACTTT
>TRBV7-2|-|once|13|TRBJ1-4
CASSLGRREKLFF
TGTGCCAGCAGCTTGGGGCGAAGGGAAAAACTGTTTTTT
>TRBV12-3/TRBV12-4|TRBD1|once|11|TRBJ1-5
CATGGNQPQHF
TGTGCGACAGGGGGCAATCAGCCCCAGCATTTT
>TRBV12-3/TRBV12-4|-|-|12|TRBJ1-1
CASRLSQDEAFF
TGTGCCAGCAGGTTAAGTCAGGATGAAGCTTTCTTT
>TRBV7-9|TRBD1|-|13|TRBJ1-1
CASSRGQVTEAFF
TGTGCCAGCAGCCGTGGACAGGTCACTGAAGCTTTCTTT
>TRBV3-1/TRBV3-2|-|-|14|TRBJ2-7
CASSQGLPGYEQYF
TGTGCCAGCAGCCAAGGTTTGCCGGGATACGAGCAGTACTTC
>TRBV11-2|-|-|14|TRBJ2-5
CASSLVGRQETQYF
TGTGCCAGCAGCTTAGTCGGCCGACAAGAGACCCAGTACTTC
>TRBV9|-|-|15|TRBJ1-4
CASSPRAQDNEKLFF
TGTGCCAGCAGCCCCCGAGCACAGGATAATGAAAAACTGTTTTTT
>TRBV10-3|TRBD1|-|12|TRBJ2-7
CAISNTGEEQYF
TGTGCCATCAGTAACACAGGGGAAGAGCAGTACTTC
>TRBV5-4|-|-|15|TRBJ2-3
CASSPRTDYTDTQYF
TGTGCCAGCAGCCCTCGGACGGACTACACAGATACGCAGTATTTT
>TRBV28|-|-|14|TRBJ1-1
CASSPQDRNTEAFF
TGTGCCAGCAGCCCACAGGACAGAAACACTGAAGCTTTCTTT
>TRBV19|-|-|16|TRBJ1-6
CASRERSGSYNSPLHF
TGTGCCAGTAGGGAGAGATCGGGGTCCTATAATTCACCCCTCCACTTT
>TRBV7-9|-|-|12|TRBJ1-2
CASSLEHYGYTF
TGTGCCAGCAGCTTAGAACACTATGGCTACACCTTC
>TRBV29-1|-|once|14|TRBJ1-1
CSVETGQPNTEAFF
TGCAGCGTTGAAACGGGCCAGCCTAACACTGAAGCTTTCTTT
>TRBV6-2/TRBV6-3|-|-|16|TRBJ2-3
CASSYNTGVATDTQYF
TGTGCCAGCAGTTACAACACCGGGGTGGCCACAGATACGCAGTATTTT
>TRBV4-3|TRBD2|-|17|TRBJ2-7
CASSQDLWLAGAYEQYF
TGCGCCAGCAGCCAAGATCTGTGGCTAGCGGGTGCATACGAGCAGTACTTC
>TRBV5-5|-|-|17|TRBJ2-1
CASSLGPRGLSYNEQFF
TGTGCCAGCAGCTTGGGTCCCCGGGGTCTCTCCTACAATGAGCAGTTCTTC
>TRBV11-3|-|-|14|TRBJ2-3
CASSLSGPTDTQYF
TGTGCCAGCAGCTTAAGCGGGCCCACAGATACGCAGTATTTT
>TRBV28|-|-|16|TRBJ1-3
CASSLQGKSSGNTIYF
TGTGCCAGCAGTTTGCAGGGGAAAAGCTCTGGAAACACCATATATTTT
>TRBV28|-|-|14|TRBJ2-6
CASSSLFGANVLTF
TGTGCCAGCAGCTCCCTTTTCGGGGCCAACGTCCTGACTTTC
>TRBV5-4|-|-|14|TRBJ2-5
CASSHEVYQETQYF
TGTGCCAGCAGCCACGAGGTCTACCAAGAGACCCAGTACTTC
>TRBV12-3/TRBV12-4|-|-|11|TRBJ2-1
CASSLDWEQFF
TGTGCCAGCAGTTTGGACTGGGAGCAGTTCTTC
>TRBV9|TRBD2|-|18|TRBJ2-3
CASSPRSGTSGGTDTQYF
TGTGCCAGCAGCCCACGATCCGGGACTAGCGGGGGCACAGATACGCAGTATTTT
>TRBV12-3/TRBV12-4|-|-|13|TRBJ2-1
CASGHGRDNEQFF
TGTGCCAGCGGCCACGGAAGAGACAATGAGCAGTTCTTC
>TRBV7-2|-|-|15|TRBJ2-3
CASSLSLASTDTQYF
TGTGCCAGCAGCTTATCACTAGCAAGCACAGATACGCAGTATTTT
>TRBV7-9|-|-|12|TRBJ1-5
CASSFGDQPQHF
TGTGCCAGCAGCTTCGGGGATCAGCCCCAGCATTTT
>TRBV4-2|-|-|13|TRBJ1-1
CASSQGTLGLAFF
TGTGCCAGCAGCCAAGGGACTTTAGGGCTAGCTTTCTTT
>TRBV18|-|-|15|TRBJ1-1
CASSPLRGMNTEAFF
TGTGCCAGCTCACCACTGCGCGGAATGAACACTGAAGCTTTCTTT
>TRBV18|-|-|15|TRBJ2-1
CASSPTGTHSGEQFF
TGTGCCAGCTCTCCTACCGGGACACACTCCGGTGAGCAGTTCTTC
>TRBV4-2|-|-|13|TRBJ1-5
CASSQAGDQPQHF
TGTGCCAGCAGCCAAGCAGGAGATCAGCCCCAGCATTTT
>TRBV7-8|-|-|14|TRBJ2-7
CASSLEAGTYEQYF
TGTGCCAGCAGCTTAGAGGCAGGAACCTACGAGCAGTACTTC
>TRBV29-1|-|-|11|TRBJ1-3
CSVGKGNTIYF
TGCAGCGTTGGGAAGGGAAACACCATATATTTT
>TRBV27|TRBD1|-|13|TRBJ2-2
CASGTANTGELFF
TGTGCCAGTGGGACAGCGAACACCGGGGAGCTGTTTTTT
>TRBV7-6|TRBD1|-|14|TRBJ1-6
CASSPQGVNSPLHF
TGTGCCAGCAGCCCACAGGGGGTTAATTCACCCCTCCACTTT
>TRBV18|-|-|17|TRBJ2-7
CASSPIHRDTSSYEQYF
TGTGCCAGCTCACCTATTCACCGGGACACTAGCTCCTACGAGCAGTACTTC
>TRBV5-4|-|-|13|TRBJ2-3
CASSFSLDDTQYF
TGTGCCAGCAGCTTTTCCCTAGATGATACGCAGTATTTT
>TRBV5-4|TRBD2|-|15|TRBJ2-7
CASSLDGGRAHEQYF
TGTGCCAGCAGCTTGGATGGCGGGAGAGCTCACGAGCAGTACTTC
>TRBV7-2|-|-|15|TRBJ1-5
CASSLHGTGRSAQHF
TGTGCCAGCAGCCTACACGGGACGGGACGATCAGCCCAGCATTTT